There are a few counts of the clone carrying this T cell receptor (beta chain). The antigen is not known. TCRdb analysed the RT-PCR reads with MiXCR anew, one entry per CDR3 protein. Of 450,000 to 700,000 distinct CDR3 sequences in the sample, 12% to 15% are singletons; the top ten hold 11%. This entry comes from a study of response to subunit inactivated influenza vaccine. Study observations and caveats: Each seasonal influenza vaccination, the authors suggested, recruits few new T cells.

Deletions cut 3 bases from V and 5 bases from J, with 11 bases between. Germline-derived CDR1 and CDR2 are MNHNS and SASEGT. The CDR3 contains 14 residues. The source of this sequence is a man over 45 who received an inactivated influenza vaccine. The material sequenced was PBMCs from blood, taken approximately 13 days after vaccination. The chain uses TRBV6-1 and TRBJ2-1, with D maybe TRBD1 (6 bases). The CDR3 is CASSEPGHHNEQFF. CDR3 sequence (DNA): TGTGCCAGCAGTGAGCCGGGACACCACAATGAGCAGTTCTTC.